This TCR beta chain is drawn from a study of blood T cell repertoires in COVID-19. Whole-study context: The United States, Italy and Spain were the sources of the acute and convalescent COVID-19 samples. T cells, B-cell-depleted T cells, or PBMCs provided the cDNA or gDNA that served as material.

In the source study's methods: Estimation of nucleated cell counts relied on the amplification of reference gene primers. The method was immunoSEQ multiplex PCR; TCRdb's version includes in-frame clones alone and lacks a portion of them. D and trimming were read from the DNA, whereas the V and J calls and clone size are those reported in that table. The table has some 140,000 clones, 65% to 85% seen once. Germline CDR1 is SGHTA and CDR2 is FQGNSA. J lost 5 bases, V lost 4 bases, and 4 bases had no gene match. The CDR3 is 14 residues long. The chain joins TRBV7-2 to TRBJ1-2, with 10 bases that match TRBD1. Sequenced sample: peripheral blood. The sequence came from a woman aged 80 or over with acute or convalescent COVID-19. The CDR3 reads CASSWRGQGYGYTF. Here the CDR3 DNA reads TGTGCCAGCAGCTGGCGGGGACAGGGGTATGGCTACACCTTC.